A selection of T cell receptor beta chains follows, all from one sample in a study of technical replicates of blood from several donors. The repertoire was sequenced with immunoSEQ multiplex PCR; TCRdb's copy has only in-frame clones and lacks some. The sample includes tens of thousands of clones, approximately 93% of them seen just once. What was sequenced was T cells isolated from PBMCs. The receptors come from a human donor in good health. CDR3s include the opening cysteine and the closing phenylalanine or tryptophan.

v_call cdr3_aa
TRBV4-1 CASSQGTFSSSSYEQYF
TRBV27 CASTHGTAGALEQYF
TRBV7-3 CASSLKVRSGWTQYF
TRBV27 CASRGQGGSSGRGNEQFF
TRBV2 CASSEAAVISGNTIYF
TRBV19 CASSIDLFSNTGELFF
TRBV19 CASSIFGQGRYGYTF
TRBV29-1 CSVADRRLSSGNTIYF
TRBV9 CASSPWTDVTGGYTF
TRBV5-1 CASSPTSGKNIQYF
TRBV5-1 CASSLSRITYNEQFF
TRBV7-9 CASRSATNEKLFF
TRBV13 CASRSSGRAREQYF
TRBV6-6 CASSYSDSSYEQYF
TRBV27 CASSHEGLHHGYTF
TRBV10-2 CASSVSGRATDTQYF
TRBV5-4 CASSWGLAEFFTSTDTQYF
TRBV7-9 CASSFPLGHTSQETQYF
TRBV18 CASSTGAVETQYF
TRBV7-6 CASSYPGQGDEQYF
TRBV5-1 CASSLSPGQYTDTQYF
TRBV29-1 CSVSDRGTEYGYTF
TRBV5-6 CASSLYIGQGNEKLFF
TRBV4-1 CASSPPGQVSYNEQFF
TRBV6-6 CASTLRGARVTEAFF
TRBV5-1 CASRLERDAYNEQFF
TRBV7-3 CASSSRQGSTEAFF
TRBV11-2 CASSMTQGSEAFF
TRBV6-6 CASSRGTNTEAFF
TRBV7-8 CASSRRGDTEAFF
TRBV11-3 CASSLAQGRRNTGELFF
TRBV5-1 CASSLVASGRETQYF
TRBV11-2 CASSLEGLGSHYEQYF
TRBV5-1 CASSLDTGDDEQYF
TRBV6-5 CASSYSGYTEAFF
TRBV6-1 CASHSGVDSYNEQFF
TRBV6-1 CASIQGAGGLEQYF
TRBV9 CASSVRTGSITDTQYF
TRBV4-1 CASSYIGQGGGKLFF
TRBV19 CASIDGQGYMNTEAFF
TRBV27 CASSLYGTGVPYSNQPQHF
TRBV5-6 CASSFLQGGTEAFF
TRBV7-3 CASSLVPGGYGYTF
TRBV7-2 CASSLARPLGYGYTF
TRBV4-1 CASSQLTGEQYF
TRBV9 CASSVALERGTDTQYF
TRBV5-1 CASSMGRRGLNTEAFF
TRBV9 CASSVGWSRNQPQHF
TRBV18 CASSASPGQEYGYTF
TRBV9 CASSVERGRNEKLFF
TRBV19 CASTNVGTGKWEAFF
TRBV28 CASREGGISSYEQYF
TRBV9 CASSVGGRVNQPQHF
TRBV2 CASRTTGGAGQYF
TRBV28 CASSFWGQRDYGYTF